This passage covers 18 T cell receptor beta chains from one sample sequenced in a study of technical replicates of blood from a few donors. Sequenced by immunoSEQ multiplex PCR; TCRdb stores in-frame clones only, minus some. This table holds under 90,000 clones, less than 95% found once. The source material was T cells isolated from PBMCs. Source of these receptors: a human donor in good health.

This clone showed up just once. The J gene is TRBJ2-7, the V gene TRBV4-1; 7 bases are a match to TRBD2. The CDR3 consists of 16 residues. Germline V gene sequence: CDR1 MGHRA, CDR2 YSYEKL. V gave up 1 base and J gave up 5 bases; unmatched junction bases: 11. CDR3 region: CASSQAGGLTADEQYF. The CDR3 DNA reads TGCGCCAGCAGCCAAGCGGGGGGACTTACAGCTGACGAGCAGTACTTC.

The chain carries TRBV18 and TRBJ2-7; the D is unclear. Germline values: CDR1 KGHSH, CDR2 LQKENI. V was clipped by 3 bases and J by 4 bases, with 16 bases between them. This CDR3 comprises 15 residues. The CDR3 DNA is TGTGCCAGCTCACCCGAGAACCTCTTGAGGTACGAGCAGTACTTC. The encoded protein is CASSPENLLRYEQYF.

V usage is TRBV9 and J usage is TRBJ2-3; 11 positions match TRBD2. Germline-derived CDR1 and CDR2 are SGDLS and YYNGEE. Unmatched junction bases numbered 6, after V lost 3 bases and J lost 0 bases. CDR3 length: 17 residues. Here the CDR3 reads CASSGLTSGTSTDTQYF. For the CDR3, the DNA is TGTGCCAGCAGCGGTCTGACTAGCGGGACAAGCACAGATACGCAGTATTTT.

This clone was counted between two and nine times. The chain joins TRBV4-2 to TRBJ2-7; a possible D gene is TRBD1 (6 bases). The CDR3 contains 14 residues. The V end was cut by 1 base, the J end by 0 bases, with 7 bases between. Germline V gene data show CDR1 as LGHNA and CDR2 as YNFKEQ. The CDR3 is CASSQADSSYEQYF. The CDR3 bases are TGTGCCAGCAGCCAAGCGGACAGCTCCTACGAGCAGTACTTC.

The chain has TRBV6-1 and TRBJ2-2, with a tentative D call TRBD1 (5 bases). CDR1 MNHNS and CDR2 SASEGT come from the germline V gene. The V and J ends lost 0 bases and 1 base respectively, with 12 bases between them. The CDR3 sequence is 17 residues long. For the CDR3, the DNA is TGTGCCAGCAGTGAAGCGTTTTTGCAGGGGAACACCGGGGAGCTGTTTTTT. It translates to CASSEAFLQGNTGELFF.

The count of this clone is one. The chain employs TRBV29-1 and TRBJ1-3; D is undetermined. The germline V gene has CDR1 SQVTM and CDR2 ANQGSEA. Trimming removed 4 bases from V and 0 bases from J, with 10 bases in between. CDR3 length: 14 residues. The DNA for the CDR3 is TGCAGCGTTGCCGGCCGGAGCTCTGGAAACACCATATATTTT. Amino acid sequence: CSVAGRSSGNTIYF.

The V and J genes are TRBV6-4 and TRBJ2-7; possibly TRBD1 for D (6 bases). This CDR3 has 16 amino acids. V was trimmed by 6 bases and J by 0 bases, leaving 18 bases between them. Germline CDR1 MRHNA, CDR2 SNTAGT. The CDR3 sequence: CASRERQVTFSYEQYF. The CDR3 DNA follows: TGTGCCAGCAGAGAAAGACAGGTAACCTTCTCCTACGAGCAGTACTTC.

This clone came up once. The V call is TRBV10-2, the J call TRBJ2-3; possible D gene TRBD1, 5 bases. The germline gives CDR1 WSHSY, CDR2 SAAADI. The CDR3 contains 14 residues. The germline V and J ends were trimmed by 8 bases and 7 bases, with 19 bases remaining between them. The CDR3 reads CASLLRGISHTQYF. CDR3 bases: TGCGCCAGCCTCCTTAGGGGTATTTCTCATACGCAGTATTTT.

V usage is TRBV7-6 and J usage is TRBJ1-1; D perhaps matches TRBD1 (5 bases). Trimming cost V 6 bases and J 2 bases, with 10 bases left between them. CDR1 is SGHVS and CDR2 is FNYEAQ in the germline V gene. The CDR3 runs 13 residues. The CDR3 nucleotides read TGTGCCAGCAGGCGGGGGTCCAACACTGAAGCTTTCTTT. Encoded protein: CASRRGSNTEAFF.

This chain connects TRBV5-4 to TRBJ1-6, with D possibly matching TRBD1 (6 bases). The CDR3 has 15 amino acids. CDR1 is SGHNT and CDR2 is YYREEE in the germline V gene (reference sequence). V dropped 4 bases and J dropped 3 bases, with 11 bases sitting between them. The CDR3 region is CASSAQQGYNSPLHF. DNA for the CDR3: TGTGCCAGCAGCGCCCAACAGGGCTATAATTCACCCCTCCACTTT.

The J gene is TRBJ2-3, the V gene TRBV5-1; 13 bases are a match to TRBD2. Per the germline V gene, CDR1 is SGHRS and CDR2 is YFSETQ. The junction had 3 bases not matched to a gene; V was cut back by 6 bases and J by 2 bases. The length of the CDR3 is 15 residues. Written as DNA, the CDR3 is TGCGCCAGCACACTAGCGGGGGGGTACACAGATACGCAGTATTTT. As protein: CASTLAGGYTDTQYF.

V and J are TRBV19 and TRBJ1-3, with unresolved D. The CDR3 length is 12 residues. Trimming cost V 7 bases and J 1 base, with 5 bases left between them. CDR1 and CDR2 (germline): LNHDA, SQIVND (reference sequence). The CDR3 sequence is CASISSGNTIYF. The CDR3 DNA reads as TGTGCCAGTATTTCTTCTGGAAACACCATATATTTT.

The chain employs TRBV18 and TRBJ2-7; 11 nucleotides line up with TRBD1. The V gene end was trimmed by 5 bases and the J gene end by 4 bases; junction bases not matched to a gene: 7. The CDR3 contains 15 residues. The germline CDR1 and CDR2 sequences are KGHSH and LQKENI. The chain's CDR3 is CASSNRDRGIYEQYF. The CDR3 DNA sequence: TGTGCCAGCTCAAACCGGGACAGGGGGATTTACGAGCAGTACTTC.

The chain couples TRBV5-1 to TRBJ2-2, with D possibly being TRBD1 (5 bases). This CDR3 has 15 residues. Germline V gene sequence: CDR1 SGHRS, CDR2 YFSETQ. The ends were cut back, 2 bases at V and 3 bases at J, with 11 bases in the middle. CDR3 residues: CASSLSDRHTGELFF. In DNA, the CDR3 is TGCGCCAGCAGCTTAAGTGACAGACACACCGGGGAGCTGTTTTTT.

The chain employs TRBV4-1 and TRBJ1-1; TRBD1 is a possible D gene (6 bases). From germline, CDR1 is MGHRA and CDR2 YSYEKL. V lost 7 bases and J 6 bases, leaving 18 bases between the germline ends. This CDR3 has 14 amino acids. In DNA form, the CDR3 reads TGCGCCAGCACACGACAGGAAGGGTACGCTGAAGCTTTCTTT. Residues: CASTRQEGYAEAFF.

This chain uses TRBV7-2 with TRBJ2-1; TRBD2 is a possible D gene (5 bases). This CDR3 contains 14 residues. Trimming removed 7 bases at V and 0 bases at J, with 10 bases between. The germline CDR1 and CDR2 sequences are SGHTA and FQGNSA. The CDR3: CASIDEGSYNEQFF. The CDR3 nucleotides read TGTGCCAGCATCGACGAGGGCTCCTACAATGAGCAGTTCTTC.

The chain links TRBV29-1 to TRBJ1-1; no reliable D call. Per germline, CDR1 SQVTM and CDR2 ANQGSEA. Trimming took off 4 bases at V and 7 bases at J, with 7 bases between the two ends. The CDR3 runs to 10 residues. The CDR3 nucleotides read TGCAGCGTTGTGACACTTGAAGCTTTCTTT. Translating gives CSVVTLEAFF.

The genes are TRBV19 and TRBJ2-5; no reliable D call. Trimming removed 5 bases at V and 2 bases at J, with 9 bases between. The CDR3 is made up of 13 amino acids. Germline assignment: CDR1 LNHDA and CDR2 SQIVND (reference sequence). For the CDR3, the DNA is TGTGCCAGTAGTCCCCTAGTGCAAGAGACCCAGTACTTC. Its protein is CASSPLVQETQYF. The variable domain in full, with the rest retrieved from reference TRBV19 and TRBJ2-5, is DGGITQSPKYLFRKEGQNVTLSCEQNLNHDAMYWYRQDPGQGLRLIYYSQIVNDFQKGDIAEGYSVSREKKESFPLTVTSAQKNPTAFYLCASSPLVQETQYFGPGTRLLVL.